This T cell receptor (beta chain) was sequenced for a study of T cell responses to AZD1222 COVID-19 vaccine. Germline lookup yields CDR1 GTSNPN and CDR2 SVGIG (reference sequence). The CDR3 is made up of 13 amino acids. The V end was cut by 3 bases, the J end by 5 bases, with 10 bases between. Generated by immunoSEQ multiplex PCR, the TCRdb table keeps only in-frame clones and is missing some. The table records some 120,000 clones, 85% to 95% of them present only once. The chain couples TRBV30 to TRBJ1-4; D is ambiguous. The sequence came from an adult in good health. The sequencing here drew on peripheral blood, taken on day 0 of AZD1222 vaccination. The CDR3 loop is CAWSRAQNEKLFF. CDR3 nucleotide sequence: TGTGCCTGGAGCCGGGCACAGAATGAAAAACTGTTTTTT.